The 4 T cell receptor beta chains reported below all come from one sample, sequenced in a study of identical twins. TCRdb independently ran MiXCR on the 5' RACE reads; one entry per CDR3 protein. This table holds 1,800,000 or so distinct CDR3 sequences, about 30% found once. The sequencing sample was made of cord blood. These receptors all come from a newborn girl in good health.

The chain is built from TRBV7-9 and TRBJ2-1, with 8 positions matching TRBD1. The CDR3 spans 14 residues. J gave up 7 bases and V 1 base, and 3 bases lay outside the gene matches. CDR1 and CDR2 (germline): SEHNR, FQNEAQ (reference sequence). The CDR3 reads CASSLGRQGNEQFF. DNA for the CDR3: TGTGCCAGCAGCTTAGGGAGACAGGGGAATGAGCAGTTCTTC.

This clonotype was recorded a few times. The rearrangement uses TRBV6-5 and TRBJ1-2; D possibly corresponds to TRBD1 (5 bases). Germline V gives CDR1 MNHEY, CDR2 SVGAGI. V lost 0 bases and J lost 4, with 15 bases in between. The CDR3 is 16 residues long. CDR3 in DNA: TGTGCCAGCAGTTACTCGCTTCGGGAACAGGTCTATGGCTACACCTTC. Protein product: CASSYSLREQVYGYTF.

The V and J genes are TRBV5-1 and TRBJ2-5; D is uncertain. The V end was cut by 5 bases, the J end by 4 bases, with 15 bases between. CDR3 length equals 14 residues. CDR1 SGHRS and CDR2 YFSETQ come from the germline V gene. The CDR3 nucleotides read TGCGCCAGCAGTTTTCCAAAGGTAGGAGAGACCCAGTACTTC. Translating gives CASSFPKVGETQYF.

The chain carries TRBV7-2 and TRBJ2-3; TRBD2 is a possible D gene (5 bases). V lost 5 bases and J 3 bases, leaving 12 bases between the germline ends. The V gene's germline CDR1 is SGHTA and CDR2 FQGNSA. The CDR3 loop spans 14 amino acids. CDR3 coding DNA: TGTGCCAGCAGCCCACGGACTGAGACAGATACGCAGTATTTT. Translated, it gives CASSPRTETDTQYF.